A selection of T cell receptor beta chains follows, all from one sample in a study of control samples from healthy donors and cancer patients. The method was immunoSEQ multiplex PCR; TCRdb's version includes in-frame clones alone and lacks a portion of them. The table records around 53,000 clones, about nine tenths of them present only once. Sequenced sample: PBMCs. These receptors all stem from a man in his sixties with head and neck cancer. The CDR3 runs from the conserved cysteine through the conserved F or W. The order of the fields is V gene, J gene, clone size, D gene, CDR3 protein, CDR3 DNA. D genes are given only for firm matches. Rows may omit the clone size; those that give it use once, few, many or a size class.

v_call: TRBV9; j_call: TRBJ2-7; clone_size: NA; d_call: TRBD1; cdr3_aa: CASSVTGGRAGTNEQYF; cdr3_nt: TGTGCCAGCAGCGTTACAGGGGGCCGGGCAGGAACGAACGAGCAGTACTTC
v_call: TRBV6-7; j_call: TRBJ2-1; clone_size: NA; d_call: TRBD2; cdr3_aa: CASSLRLARAYNEQFF; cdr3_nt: TGTGCCAGCAGTCTCAGACTAGCCCGCGCCTACAATGAGCAGTTCTTC
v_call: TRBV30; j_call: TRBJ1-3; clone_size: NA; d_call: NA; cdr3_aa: CAWRGDRNTIYF; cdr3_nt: TGTGCCTGGCGGGGAGATCGAAACACCATATATTTT
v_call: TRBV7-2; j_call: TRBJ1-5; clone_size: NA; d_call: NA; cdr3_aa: CASSLVSNQPQHF; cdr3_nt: TGTGCCAGCAGCTTGGTAAGCAATCAGCCCCAGCATTTT
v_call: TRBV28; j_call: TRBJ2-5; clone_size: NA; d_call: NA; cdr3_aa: CASSFLTGSGTQYF; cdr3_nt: TGTGCCAGCAGTTTCCTGACAGGATCCGGAACCCAGTACTTC
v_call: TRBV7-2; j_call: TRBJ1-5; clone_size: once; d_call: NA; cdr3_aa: CASSPWGGDPLRPQHF; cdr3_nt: TGTGCCAGCAGCCCCTGGGGGGGGGATCCCCTTCGGCCCCAGCATTTT
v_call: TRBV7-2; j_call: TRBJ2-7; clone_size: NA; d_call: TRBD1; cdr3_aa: CASSGTGIGEQYF; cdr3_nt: TGTGCCAGCAGCGGGACAGGGATTGGGGAGCAGTACTTC
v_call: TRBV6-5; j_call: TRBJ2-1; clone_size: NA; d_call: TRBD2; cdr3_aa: CASSYSLTSGDEQFF; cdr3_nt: TGTGCCAGCAGTTACTCGTTGACTAGCGGCGATGAGCAGTTCTTC
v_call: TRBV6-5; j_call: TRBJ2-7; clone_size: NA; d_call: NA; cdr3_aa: CATYPVGATEQYF; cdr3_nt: TGTGCCACCTACCCTGTGGGGGCTACCGAGCAGTACTTC
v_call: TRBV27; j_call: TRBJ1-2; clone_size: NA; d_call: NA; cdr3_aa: CASSPDSNYGYTF; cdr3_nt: TGTGCCAGCAGTCCCGACAGCAATTATGGCTACACCTTC
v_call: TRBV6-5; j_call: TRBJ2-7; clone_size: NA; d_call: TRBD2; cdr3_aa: CASSYSTGGGHEQYF; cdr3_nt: TGTGCCAGCAGTTACTCGACGGGGGGAGGTCACGAGCAGTACTTC
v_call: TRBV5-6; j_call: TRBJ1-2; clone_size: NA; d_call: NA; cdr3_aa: CASSLFPDYYGYTF; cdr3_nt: TGTGCCAGCAGCTTGTTTCCGGATTACTATGGCTACACCTTC
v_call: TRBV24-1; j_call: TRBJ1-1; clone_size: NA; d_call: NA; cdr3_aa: CATSDSSPGAGNTEAFF; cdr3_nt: TGTGCCACCAGTGATTCATCCCCGGGGGCAGGGAACACTGAAGCTTTCTTT
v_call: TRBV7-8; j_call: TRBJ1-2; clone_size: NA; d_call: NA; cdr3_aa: CASSLERRNYGYTF; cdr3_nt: TGTGCCAGCAGCTTAGAACGGAGAAACTATGGCTACACCTTC
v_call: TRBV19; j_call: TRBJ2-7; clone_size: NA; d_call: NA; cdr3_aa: CASSPNGGIYEQYF; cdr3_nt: TGTGCCAGTAGTCCTAATGGGGGGATCTACGAGCAGTACTTC
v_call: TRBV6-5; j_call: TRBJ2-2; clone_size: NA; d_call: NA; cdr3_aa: CASSTTRGGELFF; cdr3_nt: TGTGCCAGCAGTACAACACGGGGCGGGGAGCTGTTTTTT
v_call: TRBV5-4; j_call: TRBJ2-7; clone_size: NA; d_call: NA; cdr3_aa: CASSPGGLVAYEQYF; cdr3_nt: TGTGCCAGCAGCCCCGGCGGTCTTGTGGCTTACGAGCAGTACTTC
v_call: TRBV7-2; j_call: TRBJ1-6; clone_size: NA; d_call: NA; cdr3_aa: CASSLDPGVYSPLHF; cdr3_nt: TGTGCCAGCAGCTTAGACCCGGGGGTTTATTCACCCCTCCACTTT
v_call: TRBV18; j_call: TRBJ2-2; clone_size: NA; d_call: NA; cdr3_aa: CASSPSGPGELFF; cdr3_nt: TGTGCCAGCTCACCATCCGGGCCCGGGGAGCTGTTTTTT
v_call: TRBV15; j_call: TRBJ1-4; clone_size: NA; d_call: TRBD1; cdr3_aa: CATSRGWDRTVFNEKLFF; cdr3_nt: TGTGCCACCAGCAGAGGATGGGACAGAACAGTGTTCAATGAAAAACTGTTTTTT
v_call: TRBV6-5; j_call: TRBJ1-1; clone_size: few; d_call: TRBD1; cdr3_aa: CASSYPGQTMNTEAFF; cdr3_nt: TGTGCCAGCAGTTACCCGGGACAGACCATGAACACTGAAGCTTTCTTT
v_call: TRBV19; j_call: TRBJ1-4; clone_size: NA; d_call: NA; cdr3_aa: CASSRQAKNEKLFF; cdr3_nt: TGTGCCAGTAGTCGCCAGGCGAAAAATGAAAAACTGTTTTTT
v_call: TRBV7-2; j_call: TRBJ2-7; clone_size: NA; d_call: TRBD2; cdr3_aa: CASSTGTSGRTTPYEQYF; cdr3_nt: TGTGCCAGCAGCACCGGGACTAGCGGGAGGACTACCCCCTACGAGCAGTACTTC
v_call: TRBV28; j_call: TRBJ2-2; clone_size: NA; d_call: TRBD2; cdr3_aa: CASSLRRGRGDTGELFF; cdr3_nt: TGTGCCAGCAGTTTAAGACGCGGGAGGGGGGACACCGGGGAGCTGTTTTTT
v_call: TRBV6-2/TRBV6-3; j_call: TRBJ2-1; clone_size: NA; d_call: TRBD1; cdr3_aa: CASSMDTGGPRNEQFF; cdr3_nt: TGTGCCAGCAGTATGGATACAGGGGGTCCACGCAATGAGCAGTTCTTC
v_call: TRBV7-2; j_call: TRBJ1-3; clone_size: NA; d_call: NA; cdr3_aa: CASSLPRISGGFGNTIYF; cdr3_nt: TGTGCCAGCAGCTTACCACGAATCTCCGGGGGCTTTGGAAACACCATATATTTT
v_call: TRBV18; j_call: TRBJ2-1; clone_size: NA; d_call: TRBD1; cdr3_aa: CASSPLGQGGSNEQFF; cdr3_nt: TGTGCCAGCTCACCACTGGGACAGGGGGGGAGCAATGAGCAGTTCTTC
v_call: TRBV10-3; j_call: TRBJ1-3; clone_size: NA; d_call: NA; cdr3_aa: CAISEGPGAAGNTIYF; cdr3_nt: TGTGCCATCAGTGAGGGGCCAGGGGCAGCTGGAAACACCATATATTTT
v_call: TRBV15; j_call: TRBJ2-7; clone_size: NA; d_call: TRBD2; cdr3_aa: CATSARSGSSYEQYF; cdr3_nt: TGTGCCACCAGCGCCCGTAGCGGGAGCTCCTACGAGCAGTACTTC
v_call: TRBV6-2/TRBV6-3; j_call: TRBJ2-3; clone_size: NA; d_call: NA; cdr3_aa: CASSYSSSSDTQYF; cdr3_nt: TGTGCCAGCAGTTATTCTAGCAGTTCAGATACGCAGTATTTT
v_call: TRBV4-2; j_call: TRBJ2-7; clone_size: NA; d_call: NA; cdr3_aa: CASSLGGGTYEQYF; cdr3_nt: TGTGCCAGCAGCCTTGGGGGGGGCACCTACGAGCAGTACTTC
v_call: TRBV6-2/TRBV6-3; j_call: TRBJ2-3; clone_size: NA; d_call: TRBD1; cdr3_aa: CASSWTGGTDTQYF; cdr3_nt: TGTGCCAGCAGTTGGACAGGAGGAACAGATACGCAGTATTTT
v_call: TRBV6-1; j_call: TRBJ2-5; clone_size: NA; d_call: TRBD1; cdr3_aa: CASSEWTGELTEQETQYF; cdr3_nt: TGTGCCAGCAGTGAATGGACAGGGGAATTGACGGAGCAAGAGACCCAGTACTTC
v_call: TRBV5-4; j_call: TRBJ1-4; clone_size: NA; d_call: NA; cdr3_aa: CASSSLGNEKLFF; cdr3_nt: TGTGCCAGCAGCTCCCTAGGAAATGAAAAACTGTTTTTT
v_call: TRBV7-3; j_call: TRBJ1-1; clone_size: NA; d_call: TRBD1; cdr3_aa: CASSLNGQENTEAFF; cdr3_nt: TGTGCCAGCAGCTTAAACGGACAGGAGAACACTGAAGCTTTCTTT
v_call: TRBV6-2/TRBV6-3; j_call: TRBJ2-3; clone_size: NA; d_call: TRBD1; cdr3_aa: CASSSLFDRAEDTQYF; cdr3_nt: TGTGCCAGCAGTTCCCTTTTCGACAGGGCGGAAGATACGCAGTATTTT
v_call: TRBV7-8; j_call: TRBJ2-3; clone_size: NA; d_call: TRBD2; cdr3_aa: CASSSRSSGTTDTQYF; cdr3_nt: TGTGCCAGCAGCTCGAGGTCTAGCGGGACCACAGATACGCAGTATTTT
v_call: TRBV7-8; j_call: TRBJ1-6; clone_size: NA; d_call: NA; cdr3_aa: CASSLEGLDNSPLHF; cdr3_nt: TGTGCCAGCAGCTTAGAAGGGCTAGATAATTCACCCCTCCACTTT
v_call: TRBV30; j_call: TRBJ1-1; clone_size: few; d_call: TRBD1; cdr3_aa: CAWSTGGATEAFF; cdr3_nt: TGTGCCTGGAGTACAGGGGGGGCCACTGAAGCTTTCTTT